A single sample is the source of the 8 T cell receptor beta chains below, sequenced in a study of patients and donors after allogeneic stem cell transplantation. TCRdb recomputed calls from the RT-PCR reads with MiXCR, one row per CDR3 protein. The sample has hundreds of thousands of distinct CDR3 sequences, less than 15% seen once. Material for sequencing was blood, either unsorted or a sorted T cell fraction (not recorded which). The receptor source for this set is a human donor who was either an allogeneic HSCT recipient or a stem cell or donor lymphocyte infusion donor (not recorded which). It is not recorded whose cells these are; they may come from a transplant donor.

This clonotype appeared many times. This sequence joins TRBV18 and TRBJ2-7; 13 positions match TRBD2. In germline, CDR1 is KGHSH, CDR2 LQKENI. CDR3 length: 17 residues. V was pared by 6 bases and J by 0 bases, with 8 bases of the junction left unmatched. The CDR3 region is CASSPRLAGGISYEQYF. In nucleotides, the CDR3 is TGTGCCAGCTCGCCTAGACTAGCGGGGGGCATCTCCTACGAGCAGTACTTC.

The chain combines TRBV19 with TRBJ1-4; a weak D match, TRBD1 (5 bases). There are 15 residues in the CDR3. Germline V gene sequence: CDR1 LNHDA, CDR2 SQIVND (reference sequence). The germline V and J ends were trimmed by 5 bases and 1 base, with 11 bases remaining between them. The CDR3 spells CASSGRVGTNEKLFF. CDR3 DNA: TGTGCCAGTAGTGGCAGGGTGGGAACTAATGAAAAACTGTTTTTT.

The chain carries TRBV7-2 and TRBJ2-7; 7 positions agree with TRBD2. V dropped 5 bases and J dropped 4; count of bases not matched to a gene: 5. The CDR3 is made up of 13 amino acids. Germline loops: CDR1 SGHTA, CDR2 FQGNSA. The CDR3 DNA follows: TGTGCCAGCAGCGTGGGGGGGTTTTACGAGCAGTACTTC. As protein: CASSVGGFYEQYF.

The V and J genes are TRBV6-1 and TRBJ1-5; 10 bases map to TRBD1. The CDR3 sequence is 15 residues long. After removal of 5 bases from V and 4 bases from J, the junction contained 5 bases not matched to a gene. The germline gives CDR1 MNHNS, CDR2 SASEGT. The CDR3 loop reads CASSPRGQGNQPQHF. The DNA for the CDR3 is TGTGCCAGCAGTCCCCGGGGACAGGGGAATCAGCCCCAGCATTTT.

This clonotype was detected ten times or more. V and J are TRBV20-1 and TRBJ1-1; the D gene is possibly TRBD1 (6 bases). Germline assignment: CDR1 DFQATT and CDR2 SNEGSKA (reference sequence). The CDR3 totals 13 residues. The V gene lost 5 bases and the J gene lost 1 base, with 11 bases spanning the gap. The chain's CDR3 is CSASDRPNTEAFF. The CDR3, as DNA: TGCAGTGCTTCCGACAGGCCGAACACTGAAGCTTTCTTT.

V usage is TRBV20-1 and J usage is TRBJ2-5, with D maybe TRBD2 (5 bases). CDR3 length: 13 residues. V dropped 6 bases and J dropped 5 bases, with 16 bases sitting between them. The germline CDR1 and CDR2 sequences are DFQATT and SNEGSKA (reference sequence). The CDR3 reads CSASLVASETQYF. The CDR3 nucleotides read TGCAGTGCCTCACTAGTGGCTTCTGAGACCCAGTACTTC.

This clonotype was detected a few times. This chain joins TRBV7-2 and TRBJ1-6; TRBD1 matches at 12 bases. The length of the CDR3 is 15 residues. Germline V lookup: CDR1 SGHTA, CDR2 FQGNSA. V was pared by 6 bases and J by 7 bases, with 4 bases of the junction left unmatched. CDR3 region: CASSTGTGGNSPLHF. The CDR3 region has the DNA TGTGCCAGCAGTACCGGGACAGGGGGCAATTCACCCCTCCACTTT.

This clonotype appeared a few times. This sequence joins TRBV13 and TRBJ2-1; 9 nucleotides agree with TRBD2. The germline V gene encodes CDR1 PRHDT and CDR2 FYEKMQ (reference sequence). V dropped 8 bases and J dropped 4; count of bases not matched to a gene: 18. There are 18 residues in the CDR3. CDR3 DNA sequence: TGTGCCAGCGGCAAAACGAGCGGGAGGCCACTACTATACAATGAGCAGTTCTTC. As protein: CASGKTSGRPLLYNEQFF. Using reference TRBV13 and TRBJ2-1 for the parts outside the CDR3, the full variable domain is AAGVIQSPRHLIKEKRETATLKCYPIPRHDTVYWYQQGPGQDPQFLISFYEKMQSDKGSIPDRFSAQQFSDYHSELNMSSLELGDSALYFCASGKTSGRPLLYNEQFFGPGTRLTVL.